The 32 T cell receptor beta chains below all came from one sample that was sequenced in a study of spatial heterogeneity in lung cancer. Specified time point: sample taken at primary tumor resection. Tumor, nontumor lung or frozen PBMC supplied whole RNA that was sequenced unsorted. In TCRdb, the 5' RACE reads were re-called with MiXCR into one record per CDR3 protein. The sample carries some 83,000 distinct CDR3 sequences, more than 15% recorded once. The material sequenced was PBMCs, taken at surgery. All receptors derive from a male donor with early-stage non-small cell lung cancer.

This clonotype was observed a handful of times. V and J are TRBV4-3 and TRBJ2-2; D is unresolved. The CDR3 sequence is 16 residues long. Per the germline V gene, CDR1 is LGHNA and CDR2 is YSLEER. Trimming took 0 bases from V and 2 from J, leaving 10 bases between them. CDR3 in amino acids: CASSQDRQLNTGELFF. CDR3 nucleotides: TGCGCCAGCAGCCAAGACAGGCAGCTAAACACCGGGGAGCTGTTTTTT.

This clonotype was found many times. The chain recombines TRBV4-3 with TRBJ1-2, with a tentative D call TRBD1 (5 bases). V was pared by 1 base and J by 3 bases, with 15 bases between. The CDR3 is 16 residues long. Germline CDR1 reads LGHNA; CDR2 reads YSLEER. For the CDR3, the DNA is TGCGCCAGCAGCCAAGGAAGGACCCAGGGATACTATGGCTACACCTTC. This translates into CASSQGRTQGYYGYTF.

This clonotype appeared many times. CDR3 DNA: TGTGCCAGCAGCCGGCGGCAGGCGCCTGGTTACAATGAGCAGTTCTTC. Translating it yields CASSRRQAPGYNEQFF. The genes are TRBV7-2 and TRBJ2-1; D gene uncertain. The CDR3 is 16 amino acids. V gave up 5 bases and J gave up 4 bases, with 18 bases separating them. CDR1 and CDR2 (germline): SGHTA, FQGNSA.

In its sample, this clonotype was seen a few times. V usage is TRBV14 and J usage is TRBJ2-5; D remains ambiguous. The CDR3 is 16 amino acids. Trimming cost V 3 bases and J 2 bases, with 16 bases left between them. The germline V gene encodes CDR1 SGHDN and CDR2 FVKESK. The CDR3 sequence is CASSQTAGATQETQYF. The CDR3 bases are TGTGCCAGCAGCCAGACGGCAGGAGCCACTCAAGAGACCCAGTACTTC.

This chain connects TRBV20-1 to TRBJ1-2; no reliable D call. The germline CDR1 and CDR2 sequences are DFQATT and SNEGSKA (reference sequence). Deletions cut 2 bases from V and 0 bases from J, with 7 bases between. CDR3 size: 13 residues. CDR3 DNA: TGCAGTGCTAGACAGGAGTCTAACTATGGCTACACCTTC. It translates to CSARQESNYGYTF.

This chain connects TRBV7-2 to TRBJ1-2, with a weak D call TRBD1 (5 bases). V lost 3 bases to trimming and J lost 1 base, with 15 bases between them. The V gene's germline CDR1 is SGHTA and CDR2 FQGNSA. The CDR3 spans 16 residues. DNA of the CDR3: TGTGCCAGCAGCTTTGGGGCCGGTGCCGTTAACTATGGCTACACCTTC. Translating it yields CASSFGAGAVNYGYTF.

Ten or more counts support this clonotype. The chain links TRBV6-2 or TRBV6-3 to TRBJ1-2; D ambiguous. Germline CDR1 MNHEY, CDR2 SVGEGT. V lost 11 bases and J 2 bases, leaving 15 bases between the germline ends. The CDR3 length is 13 residues. CDR3 protein: CAVSLGVNYGYTF. In nucleotides, the CDR3 is TGTGCCGTCAGCCTGGGAGTCAACTATGGCTACACCTTC.

In this sample, this clonotype turned up many times. The chain employs TRBV7-8 and TRBJ2-3; 7 bases are shared with TRBD1. This CDR3 has 15 amino acids. Trimming cost V 2 bases and J 2 bases; bases outside gene matches: 4. Germline CDR1 is SGHVS and CDR2 is FQNEAQ. The CDR3 loop is CASSLRGHPTDTQYF. CDR3 DNA: TGTGCCAGCAGCTTAAGGGGGCATCCCACAGATACGCAGTATTTT.

The chain employs TRBV19 and TRBJ1-5; 7 bases map to TRBD1. The V gene's germline CDR1 is LNHDA and CDR2 SQIVND (reference sequence). The ends lost 5 bases at V and 0 bases at J; junction bases unmatched: 16. The CDR3 covers 19 residues. In DNA form, the CDR3 reads TGTGCCAGTAGTCCCAGCCACAGACAGGGAGTGTATAGCAATCAGCCCCAGCATTTT. This codes for CASSPSHRQGVYSNQPQHF.

This clonotype was detected ten times or more. The chain carries TRBV12-3 or TRBV12-4 and TRBJ1-5; D not certain. The length of the CDR3 is 14 residues. Trimming cost V 1 base and J 2 bases, with 6 bases left between them. CDR3 residues: CASSLGTRNQPQHF. The CDR3, as DNA: TGTGCCAGCAGTTTAGGGACTCGCAATCAGCCCCAGCATTTT.

This clonotype has only a few counts. V is TRBV20-1 and J is TRBJ2-7, with 14 positions matching TRBD2. Germline CDR1 reads DFQATT; CDR2 reads SNEGSKA (reference sequence). With 6 bases clipped from V and 3 bases from J, the junction kept 4 bases outside the gene matches. CDR3 length: 14 amino acids. The CDR3 coding sequence is TGCAGTGCCACCGGACTAGCGGGAGGCTACGAGCAGTACTTC. Residues: CSATGLAGGYEQYF.

The genes are TRBV29-1 and TRBJ1-5; D gene uncertain. The CDR3 consists of 13 residues. V was cut by 3 bases and J by 2 bases, with 8 bases left in between. Germline lookup yields CDR1 SQVTM and CDR2 ANQGSEA. The CDR3 region is CSVDFGRNQPQHF. In DNA, the CDR3 is TGCAGCGTTGACTTTGGCCGCAATCAGCCCCAGCATTTT.

In this sample, this clonotype turned up a few times. The rearrangement joins TRBV19 to TRBJ2-3; tentatively, D is TRBD1 (5 bases). The V gene's germline CDR1 is LNHDA and CDR2 SQIVND (reference sequence). Trimming left V 6 bases short and J 4 bases short, with 20 bases between. The CDR3 extends over 16 amino acids. As DNA, the CDR3 is TGTGCCAGTAGACAGCAGGGTCGCGCGGTGGCAGATACGCAGTATTTT. This translates into CASRQQGRAVADTQYF. The full variable domain, completed using reference TRBV19 and TRBJ2-3, is DGGITQSPKYLFRKEGQNVTLSCEQNLNHDAMYWYRQDPGQGLRLIYYSQIVNDFQKGDIAEGYSVSREKKESFPLTVTSAQKNPTAFYLCASRQQGRAVADTQYFGPGTRLTVL.

J is TRBJ2-7 and V is TRBV5-1; 8 bases map to TRBD2. Germline loops: CDR1 SGHRS, CDR2 YFSETQ. CDR3 length: 14 residues. V lost 4 bases to trimming and J lost 3 bases; unmatched junction nucleotides: 6. The CDR3: CASSDPGGIYEQYF. CDR3 nucleotide sequence: TGCGCCAGCAGCGACCCGGGGGGGATCTACGAGCAGTACTTC.

This rearrangement joins TRBV5-1 to TRBJ1-2, with 8 bases lining up with TRBD1. There are 12 residues in the CDR3. CDR1 and CDR2 from the germline V gene are SGHRS and YFSETQ. J was trimmed by 6 bases and V by 5 bases; bases with no gene match: 3. CDR3 in amino acids: CASRMTGDGYTF. CDR3 DNA sequence: TGCGCCAGCAGAATGACAGGGGATGGCTACACCTTC.

The chain recombines TRBV29-1 with TRBJ2-2; 8 bases map to TRBD1. The germline V gene has CDR1 SQVTM and CDR2 ANQGSEA. This CDR3 has 14 residues. V shed 4 bases, J shed 4 bases, and the junction held 5 bases outside the gene matches. Written as DNA, the CDR3 is TGCAGCGTTGGCCAGGGGGCAAGCACCGGGGAGCTGTTTTTT. Amino acid sequence: CSVGQGASTGELFF.

V gene TRBV5-1 combines with J gene TRBJ1-5; tentatively, D is TRBD1 (5 bases). This CDR3 spans 15 amino acids. Germline V gene sequence: CDR1 SGHRS, CDR2 YFSETQ. The V end was cut by 9 bases, the J end by 0 bases, with 16 bases between. The CDR3 here is CATIGSGDSNQPQHF. The CDR3 DNA follows: TGCGCCACCATCGGGTCGGGGGATAGCAATCAGCCCCAGCATTTT. Drawing the rest from reference TRBV5-1 and TRBJ1-5, the complete variable domain is KAGVTQTPRYLIKTRGQQVTLSCSPISGHRSVSWYQQTPGQGLQFLFEYFSETQRNKGNFPGRFSGRQFSNSRSEMNVSTLELGDSALYLCATIGSGDSNQPQHFGDGTRLSIL.

This clonotype was counted a few times. The J gene is TRBJ2-3, the V gene TRBV5-1; either TRBD1 or TRBD2 may fit D (5 bases each). The CDR3 contains 14 residues. Germline V gene data show CDR1 as SGHRS and CDR2 as YFSETQ. Trimming pared 3 bases from V and 4 bases from J, leaving 12 bases between. The DNA for the CDR3 is TGCGCCAGCAGCTCATGGTCGGGACCAGATACGCAGTATTTT. Its translation is CASSSWSGPDTQYF. Full variable domain (rest looked up from reference TRBV5-1 and TRBJ2-3): KAGVTQTPRYLIKTRGQQVTLSCSPISGHRSVSWYQQTPGQGLQFLFEYFSETQRNKGNFPGRFSGRQFSNSRSEMNVSTLELGDSALYLCASSSWSGPDTQYFGPGTRLTVL.

The chain links TRBV4-2 to TRBJ2-5; 8 nucleotides align to TRBD2. Germline-derived CDR1 and CDR2 are LGHNA and YNFKEQ. The CDR3 extends over 15 amino acids. V gave up 3 bases and J gave up 3 bases; unmatched junction bases: 6. CDR3 sequence: CASSQGRAGEETQYF. In DNA form, the CDR3 reads TGTGCCAGCAGCCAGGGGAGAGCGGGAGAAGAGACCCAGTACTTC.

The table lists this clonotype with many counts. The chain joins TRBV2 to TRBJ1-1; D gene unclear. Germline V gives CDR1 SNHLY, CDR2 FYNNEI. Trimming removed 8 bases from V and 4 bases from J, with 8 bases in between. The CDR3 runs 11 residues. CDR3 loop: CASRRATEAFF. In nucleotides, the CDR3 is TGTGCCAGCCGGAGGGCCACTGAAGCTTTCTTT. Supplemented by reference TRBV2 and TRBJ1-1, the full variable domain reads EPEVTQTPSHQVTQMGQEVILRCVPISNHLYFYWYRQILGQKVEFLVSFYNNEISEKSEIFDDQFSVERPDGSNFTLKIRSTKLEDSAMYFCASRRATEAFFGQGTRLTVV.

The rearrangement joins TRBV10-3 to TRBJ2-3, with TRBD2 matching over 7 bases. After removal of 6 bases from V and 4 bases from J, the junction contained 10 bases not matched to a gene. The CDR3 is made up of 15 amino acids. The V gene's germline CDR1 is ENHRY and CDR2 SYGVKD. The DNA of the CDR3 is TGTGCCATCAGGACCGACGGGGGGTACTCAGATACGCAGTATTTT. Amino acid sequence: CAIRTDGGYSDTQYF.

CDR3 in amino acids: CASSPEEGATSGNEQFF. Written as DNA, the CDR3 is TGTGCCAGCAGCCCCGAGGAAGGGGCCACTTCAGGCAATGAGCAGTTCTTC. The rearrangement links TRBV3-1 to TRBJ2-1; D perhaps matches TRBD1 (5 bases). CDR1 and CDR2 (germline): LGHDT, YNNKEL (reference sequence). The germline V and J ends were trimmed by 4 bases and 6 bases, with 22 bases remaining between them. CDR3 length equals 17 residues.

The J gene is TRBJ1-2, the V gene TRBV13, with TRBD1 matching 8 bases. V shed 4 bases, J shed 8 bases, and the junction held 12 bases outside the gene matches. This CDR3 contains 15 residues. In germline, CDR1 is PRHDT, CDR2 FYEKMQ (reference sequence). Written as DNA, the CDR3 is TGTGCCAGCAGCTCTACCGGGACAGGCGTTCGAGGCTACACCTTC. Residues: CASSSTGTGVRGYTF. The full variable domain, its missing parts supplied by reference TRBV13 and TRBJ1-2, is AAGVIQSPRHLIKEKRETATLKCYPIPRHDTVYWYQQGPGQDPQFLISFYEKMQSDKGSIPDRFSAQQFSDYHSELNMSSLELGDSALYFCASSSTGTGVRGYTFGSGTRLTVV.

The chain employs TRBV5-1 and TRBJ2-7; the match to TRBD1 covers 8 bases. J was trimmed by 0 bases and V by 3 bases; bases with no gene match: 2. The CDR3 consists of 14 residues. Per germline, CDR1 SGHRS and CDR2 YFSETQ. The CDR3 nucleotides are TGCGCCAGCAGCTCGACAGGGGACTCCTACGAGCAGTACTTC. Amino acid sequence: CASSSTGDSYEQYF.

This chain links TRBV7-8 with TRBJ2-3, with D unclear. V shed 5 bases and J shed 4 bases, with 13 bases lying between them. CDR1 is SGHVS and CDR2 is FQNEAQ in the germline V gene. The CDR3 covers 14 residues. CDR3 sequence (DNA): TGTGCCAGCAGCCCCTCCGATCTAGCAGATACGCAGTATTTT. Translating it yields CASSPSDLADTQYF.

V and J are TRBV6-6 and TRBJ2-3, with D perhaps TRBD2 (5 bases). The CDR3 consists of 15 residues. Between the trimmed V and J ends, which lost 3 bases and 4 bases, there was a span of 14 bases. CDR1 is MNHNY and CDR2 is SVGAGI in the germline V gene (reference sequence). The CDR3 DNA is TGTGCCAGCAGTTATGGGTTAGCGAACCCAGATACGCAGTATTTT. It translates to CASSYGLANPDTQYF.

The rearrangement joins TRBV2 to TRBJ2-7, with D possibly TRBD1 on 6 matching bases. V lost 5 bases and J 13 bases, leaving 18 bases between the germline ends. Germline V gene sequence: CDR1 SNHLY, CDR2 FYNNEI. The CDR3 contains 12 residues. The CDR3 nucleotides read TGTGCCAGCAGTCCGCCGGGACAAGGTCCCTACTTC. Its translation is CASSPPGQGPYF. The entire variable domain, with the rest obtained from reference TRBV2 and TRBJ2-7, is as follows: EPEVTQTPSHQVTQMGQEVILRCVPISNHLYFYWYRQILGQKVEFLVSFYNNEISEKSEIFDDQFSVERPDGSNFTLKIRSTKLEDSAMYFCASSPPGQGPYFGPGTRLTVT.

This chain joins TRBV6-6 and TRBJ2-5; possibly TRBD1 or TRBD2 for D (5 bases each). This CDR3 has 14 amino acids. Trimming stripped 6 bases from V and 2 bases from J, with 13 bases between. Germline V lookup: CDR1 MNHNY, CDR2 SVGAGI (reference sequence). This chain's CDR3 is CASSLSGPQETQYF. In nucleotides, the CDR3 is TGTGCCAGCAGCCTATCGGGACCGCAAGAGACCCAGTACTTC.

This clonotype was counted between two and nine times. The genes are TRBV5-1 and TRBJ2-3; D perhaps matches TRBD2 (6 bases). The germline V and J ends were trimmed by 5 bases and 0 bases, with 13 bases remaining between them. Germline-derived CDR1 and CDR2 are SGHRS and YFSETQ. The CDR3 extends over 15 amino acids. The CDR3, as DNA: TGCGCCAGCAGACCGCTAGCGTCTAGCACAGATACGCAGTATTTT. This sequence encodes CASRPLASSTDTQYF.

This clonotype was detected ten times or more. V usage is TRBV7-9 and J usage is TRBJ2-1, with D maybe TRBD2 (5 bases). Germline loops: CDR1 SEHNR, CDR2 FQNEAQ (reference sequence). V dropped 1 base and J dropped 3 bases, with 10 bases sitting between them. The CDR3 contains 15 residues. The DNA of the CDR3 is TGTGCCAGCAGCTTAGGCGGGCATAGCTACAATGAGCAGTTCTTC. Its translation is CASSLGGHSYNEQFF.

This clonotype was seen only a few times. The rearrangement links TRBV28 to TRBJ2-3; D is unresolved. The V and J ends lost 7 bases and 2 bases respectively, with 10 bases between them. This CDR3 has 13 amino acids. Germline values: CDR1 MDHEN, CDR2 SYDVKM. In DNA form, the CDR3 reads TGTGCCAGCATGAGACCTCCCACAGATACGCAGTATTTT. It yields the protein CASMRPPTDTQYF.

The chain has TRBV20-1 and TRBJ2-1; possibly TRBD1 for D (5 bases). Germline V gene sequence: CDR1 DFQATT, CDR2 SNEGSKA (reference sequence). The CDR3 runs to 12 residues. Trimming pared 0 bases from V and 7 bases from J, leaving 7 bases between. The CDR3 DNA reads as TGCAGTGCTAGAGAGGGGCAAAATGAGCAGTTCTTC. Translation gives CSAREGQNEQFF.